This TCR beta chain was found in a study of cytomegalovirus exposure and HLA in healthy donors. Germline-derived CDR1 and CDR2 are SEHNR and FQNEAQ (reference sequence). The CDR3 has 14 residues. A note on this clone: The junction does not match germline at one end; this may be a read error.

PCR involved 60 Vbeta and 13 Jbeta primers. Here immunoSEQ multiplex PCR was the method, and the copy in TCRdb shows in-frame clones only, minus some. In the table there are roughly 140,000 clones, about 70% of which are singletons. The source is a woman between 40 and 50 years old in good health and CMV-seronegative. The sequenced sample consisted of PBMCs. The chain combines TRBV7-9 with TRBJ2-7; 11 bases are shared with TRBD2. In DNA, the CDR3 is TGTTCCAGCAGCTTTGGGACTAGCGGTTACGAGCAGTACTTC. This codes for CSSSFGTSGYEQYF.